This TCR beta chain originates from a study of neurological immune-mediated disorders. Findings of the study overall: Private repertoires in all groups were suggested, as expanded clones shared no CDR3 amino acid sequences across subjects.

In its sample, this clonotype is medium-sized. Its antigen is still unknown. This CDR3 has 13 amino acids. Germline CDR1 and CDR2: SGHTA and FQGNSA. V lost 3 bases and J lost 0, with 5 bases in between. MiXCR was run by TCRdb on the 5' RACE reads, yielding one entry per CDR3 protein. The sample yields some 30,000 distinct CDR3 sequences, 21% seen once. The sample was PBMCs. The clonotype comes from a woman between 55 and 75 years old in good health. The chain carries TRBV7-2 and TRBJ1-1; no definite D call. CDR3 residues: CASSFRMNTEAFF. CDR3 nucleotides: TGTGCCAGCAGCTTCCGGATGAACACTGAAGCTTTCTTT. Variable domain in full (rest from reference TRBV7-2 and TRBJ1-1): GAGVSQSPSNKVTEKGKDVELRCDPISGHTALYWYRQSLGQGLEFLIYFQGNSAPDKSGLPSDRFSAERTGGSVSTLTIQRTQQEDSAVYLCASSFRMNTEAFFGQGTRLTVV.